This passage covers 16 T cell receptor beta chains from one sample sequenced in a study of T cell responses to AZD1222 COVID-19 vaccine. Profiling relied on immunoSEQ multiplex PCR, and the TCRdb table lists in-frame clones only, not all of them. The table shows about 150,000 clones, with about 92% occurring only once. Sequencing used peripheral blood, obtained 28 days after the second AZD1222 dose. The source is an adult who received the AZD1222 COVID-19 vaccine.

The J gene is TRBJ1-1, the V gene TRBV2; 11 bases agree with TRBD1. V dropped 6 bases and J dropped 2; count of bases not matched to a gene: 8. Germline assignment: CDR1 SNHLY and CDR2 FYNNEI. The CDR3 contains 16 residues. In DNA, the CDR3 is TGTGCCAGCAGCGAGCCGGGACAGGGGGTAAACACTGAAGCTTTCTTT. Its translation is CASSEPGQGVNTEAFF.

The CDR3 loop is CASSPGGLASPLHF. CDR3 in DNA: TGTGCCAGCAGTCCCGGGGGGTTGGCTTCACCCCTCCACTTT. The V gene is TRBV27, the J gene TRBJ1-6, with D possibly being TRBD1 (5 bases). The V gene's germline CDR1 is MNHEY and CDR2 SMNVEV (reference sequence). The V gene lost 5 bases and the J gene lost 9 bases, with 14 bases spanning the gap. This CDR3 contains 14 residues.

The rearrangement uses TRBV11-2 and TRBJ2-7; D unclear. Germline CDR1 is SGHAT and CDR2 is FQNNGV. The V gene lost 1 base and the J gene lost 3 bases, with 10 bases spanning the gap. This CDR3 is built from 14 residues. The CDR3 DNA reads TGTGCCAGCAGCTTAGGGGCAAGAGTCTACGAGCAGTACTTC. This translates into CASSLGARVYEQYF.

This clone has only one observation. The chain couples TRBV5-1 to TRBJ1-1; D is possibly TRBD1 (5 bases). CDR3 size: 15 residues. Trimming removed 4 bases at V and 0 bases at J, with 13 bases between. CDR1 SGHRS and CDR2 YFSETQ come from the germline V gene. CDR3 protein: CASSTITGLNTEAFF. DNA of the CDR3: TGCGCCAGCAGCACAATAACAGGCTTGAACACTGAAGCTTTCTTT.

This sequence joins TRBV11-3 and TRBJ2-1; D is uncertain. Germline CDR1 and CDR2: SGHNT and YENEEA. The V end lost 0 bases, the J end lost 4 bases, and 7 bases lay between the germline ends. The CDR3 is 14 residues long. The CDR3, as DNA: TGTGCCAGCAGCTTAGAAACGGAGTACAATGAGCAGTTCTTC. It specifies CASSLETEYNEQFF.

The chain employs TRBV6-5 and TRBJ2-1, with a tentative D call TRBD1 (6 bases). Trimming cost V 2 bases and J 6 bases, with 11 bases left between them. The CDR3 extends over 14 amino acids. Germline CDR1 reads MNHEY; CDR2 reads SVGAGI. CDR3 amino acids: CASSYPGQINEQFF. For the CDR3, the DNA is TGTGCCAGCAGTTACCCCGGACAGATCAATGAGCAGTTCTTC.

The chain employs TRBV18 and TRBJ2-5; a possible D gene is TRBD2 (6 bases). This CDR3 is 15 amino acids long. Trimming cost V 6 bases and J 2 bases, with 16 bases left between them. In germline, CDR1 is KGHSH, CDR2 LQKENI. The CDR3 nucleotides read TGTGCCAGCTCCCGCACTTCCGGGACTCAAGAGACCCAGTACTTC. The encoded protein is CASSRTSGTQETQYF.

This clone was seen only once. The V gene is TRBV14, the J gene TRBJ2-3, with 13 bases aligning to TRBD2. V lost 3 bases to trimming and J lost 5 bases; unmatched junction nucleotides: 8. The CDR3 consists of 17 residues. Germline V gene data show CDR1 as SGHDN and CDR2 as FVKESK. This chain's CDR3 is CASSHLGTSGKGDTQYF. CDR3 in DNA: TGTGCCAGCAGCCATCTCGGGACTAGCGGGAAGGGAGATACGCAGTATTTT.

The V and J genes are TRBV19 and TRBJ2-7, with D perhaps matching TRBD2 (6 bases). The CDR3 contains 16 residues. Germline lookup yields CDR1 LNHDA and CDR2 SQIVND (reference sequence). Trimming shortened V by 2 bases and J by 5 bases, and 19 bases separated the two germline ends. CDR3 amino acids: CASSITPGTGRNEQYF. The CDR3 region has the DNA TGTGCCAGTAGTATAACCCCCGGGACCGGGAGAAACGAGCAGTACTTC.

This clone appeared a single time. The CDR3 sequence: CASSPGEVTEAFF. CDR3 nucleotides: TGTGCCAGCAGTCCAGGGGAAGTCACTGAAGCTTTCTTT. This sequence joins TRBV28 and TRBJ1-1, with D perhaps TRBD1 (6 bases). Germline V gene sequence: CDR1 MDHEN, CDR2 SYDVKM. Between the trimmed V and J ends, which lost 5 bases and 4 bases, there was a span of 11 bases. The CDR3 is 13 residues long.

This clone was observed a single time. The rearrangement uses TRBV27 and TRBJ1-6; D gene uncertain. This CDR3 has 12 amino acids. The ends were cut back, 6 bases at V and 8 bases at J, with 8 bases in the middle. Germline lookup yields CDR1 MNHEY and CDR2 SMNVEV (reference sequence). CDR3 bases: TGTGCCAGCAGCCGAGGTGATTCACCCCTCCACTTT. Its translation is CASSRGDSPLHF.

CDR3 residues: CASSGRGGPQHF. CDR3 nucleotide sequence: TGTGCCAGCAGTGGTCGGGGAGGGCCCCAGCATTTT. The chain employs TRBV2 and TRBJ1-5, with no clear D. CDR3 size: 12 residues. The germline V and J ends were trimmed by 4 bases and 9 bases, with 10 bases remaining between them. The V gene's germline CDR1 is SNHLY and CDR2 FYNNEI.

The V call is TRBV27, the J call TRBJ2-5; no definite D call. The CDR3 consists of 13 residues. Germline V CDR1 and CDR2: MNHEY, SMNVEV (reference sequence). Trimming cost V 3 bases and J 3 bases, with 8 bases left between them. The CDR3 bases are TGTGCCAGCAGTTTTACCTCTGAAGAGACCCAGTACTTC. Translation: CASSFTSEETQYF.

The chain links TRBV11-2 to TRBJ2-1; TRBD2 matches 14 bases. Germline CDR1 and CDR2: SGHAT and FQNNGV. V lost 4 bases, J lost 7 bases, and 15 bases stayed unmatched. This CDR3 region has 19 residues. The CDR3 coding sequence is TGTGCCAGCAGCTCCAAAGCCACCGGGACTAGCGGGAGTAGGAATGAGCAGTTCTTC. Protein sequence: CASSSKATGTSGSRNEQFF.

The V gene is TRBV30, the J gene TRBJ2-7; possible D gene TRBD2, 7 bases. Trimming shortened V by 2 bases and J by 1 base, and 15 bases separated the two germline ends. Germline CDR1 GTSNPN, CDR2 SVGIG (reference sequence). There are 15 residues in the CDR3. The CDR3 nucleotides are TGTGCCTGGAGTTCTCGGGGGGCGATTTCCTACGAGCAGTACTTC. Translated, it gives CAWSSRGAISYEQYF.

This chain uses TRBV5-1 with TRBJ1-4, with 7 bases that match TRBD1. The CDR3 totals 14 residues. Germline loops: CDR1 SGHRS, CDR2 YFSETQ. J gave up 8 bases and V 0 bases, and 4 bases lay outside the gene matches. CDR3 sequence (DNA): TGCGCCAGCAGCTTGGTCCCGGACAGGGAAAAACTGTTTTTT. Translating gives CASSLVPDREKLFF.